The following is a T cell receptor beta chain sequence with its context. This sample was taken from a study of blood T cell repertoires in COVID-19. Study details: Specimens from acute and convalescent COVID-19 originated in the United States, Italy and Spain. PBMCs, B-cell-depleted T cells, or T cells were the source of the cDNA or gDNA that made up the material.

In germline, CDR1 is SGDLS, CDR2 YYNGEE. The V segment lost 0 bases and the J segment 7 bases; nucleotides outside the gene matches: 5. This CDR3 region has 15 residues. Here immunoSEQ multiplex PCR was the method, and the copy in TCRdb shows in-frame clones only, minus some. The table records some 250,000 clones, 85% to 90% of them present only once. V usage is TRBV9 and J usage is TRBJ1-4, with TRBD1 matching over 8 bases. Sequenced: peripheral blood. The clonotype comes from a woman aged 40 to 55 who had recovered from COVID-19. Written as DNA, the CDR3 is TGTGCCAGCAGCGTAGATGGCAGGGGGCGTGAAAAACTGTTTTTT. Translated, it gives CASSVDGRGREKLFF.